This T cell receptor beta chain was captured in a study of blood T cell repertoires in COVID-19. Overall study context: Samples came from the United States, Italy and Spain, spanning acute and convalescent COVID-19. Sample material is recorded as cDNA or gDNA derived from T cells, B-cell-depleted T cells, or PBMCs.

Authors' methods: Amplification with reference gene primers provided the estimates of nucleated cell counts. Produced via immunoSEQ multiplex PCR; TCRdb's table is partial and in-frame only. V and J calls and clone size are copied from that table; D and trimming were computed from the DNA. Of 200,000 to 250,000 clones listed, around 86% were seen once; the top ten hold about 2%. The CDR3 length is 16 residues. Germline-derived CDR1 and CDR2 are ENHRY and SYGVKD. V gave up 4 bases and J gave up 2 bases; unmatched junction bases: 6. This chain joins TRBV10-3 and TRBJ2-2, with TRBD1 identical over 8 bases. The receptor was isolated from a man younger than 40 who had recovered from COVID-19. The sample was peripheral blood. The CDR3 region is CAISGSGGYNTGELFF. For the CDR3, the DNA is TGTGCCATCAGTGGCTCAGGGGGCTACAACACCGGGGAGCTGTTTTTT.